Below, 27 T cell receptor beta chains from the same sample are listed, as sequenced in a study of CD8 T cells in Susac syndrome. Random hexamers primed reverse transcription of 0.5 to 1 ug RNA. TCRdb passed the immunoSEQ multiplex PCR reads through MiXCR, listing each CDR3 protein once. The table records about 210,000 distinct CDR3 sequences, 95% of them present only once. The sequenced sample consisted of CD4+ T cells from PBMCs. All receptors derive from a human donor with multiple sclerosis.

The chain employs TRBV29-1 and TRBJ2-2; the D gene is possibly TRBD2 (5 bases). Looked up from germline, CDR1 is SQVTM and CDR2 is ANQGSEA. CDR3 length: 16 residues. Trimming removed 6 bases from V and 0 bases from J, with 17 bases in between. In DNA, the CDR3 is TGCAGCGTGAGTAAGATGAGCGGCGCGAACACCGGGGAGCTGTTTTTT. Its translation is CSVSKMSGANTGELFF.

This chain links TRBV12-3 or TRBV12-4 with TRBJ2-7, with a possible D match to TRBD1 (6 bases). V lost 6 bases and J 0 bases, leaving 18 bases between the germline ends. The CDR3 totals 16 residues. CDR3 residues: CASRTKKPGVSYEQYF. The CDR3 coding sequence is TGTGCCAGCAGAACAAAGAAGCCAGGGGTCTCCTACGAGCAGTACTTC.

This clonotype was recorded only once. The chain couples TRBV12-3 or TRBV12-4 to TRBJ1-2; D gene ambiguous. The V and J ends lost 7 bases and 2 bases respectively, with 14 bases between them. The length of the CDR3 is 14 residues. CDR3 DNA: TGTGCCAGCACCAAAAGGACGGAAAACTATGGCTACACCTTC. Its protein product is CASTKRTENYGYTF.

V gene TRBV2 combines with J gene TRBJ1-2; D is possibly TRBD1 (6 bases). V lost 4 bases, J lost 3 bases, and 15 bases lay in between. This CDR3 region has 15 residues. Germline V gives CDR1 SNHLY, CDR2 FYNNEI. The CDR3 region is CASSGDRSDYYGYTF. The CDR3 DNA is TGTGCCAGCAGTGGAGACAGGAGCGATTACTATGGCTACACCTTC. Variable domain in full (rest from reference TRBV2 and TRBJ1-2): EPEVTQTPSHQVTQMGQEVILRCVPISNHLYFYWYRQILGQKVEFLVSFYNNEISEKSEIFDDQFSVERPDGSNFTLKIRSTKLEDSAMYFCASSGDRSDYYGYTFGSGTRLTVV.

The J gene is TRBJ1-3, the V gene TRBV30; D call uncertain. The CDR3 is 13 amino acids. Germline V CDR1 and CDR2: GTSNPN, SVGIG (reference sequence). Trimming took 8 bases from V and 0 from J, leaving 11 bases between them. The CDR3 nucleotides read TGTGCCCCGCGAGGAGACTCTGGAAACACCATATATTTT. This codes for CAPRGDSGNTIYF.

The chain couples TRBV28 to TRBJ2-1, with D possibly matching TRBD2 (6 bases). Trimming removed 6 bases from V and 5 bases from J, with 20 bases in between. There are 16 residues in the CDR3. The V gene's germline CDR1 is MDHEN and CDR2 SYDVKM. The DNA for the CDR3 is TGTGCCAGCAGGTTTCGGGGGACCGGTAGTCACAATGAGCAGTTCTTC. Translating gives CASRFRGTGSHNEQFF. Drawing the rest from reference TRBV28 and TRBJ2-1, the complete variable domain is DVKVTQSSRYLVKRTGEKVFLECVQDMDHENMFWYRQDPGLGLRLIYFSYDVKMKEKGDIPEGYSVSREKKERFSLILESASTNQTSMYLCASRFRGTGSHNEQFFGPGTRLTVL.

The chain joins TRBV6-5 to TRBJ1-3, with a weak D call TRBD1 (5 bases). V gave up 2 bases and J gave up 4 bases, with 15 bases separating them. The CDR3 extends over 16 amino acids. CDR1 MNHEY and CDR2 SVGAGI come from the germline V gene. CDR3 sequence: CASSYNYDSLGNTIYF. For the CDR3, the DNA is TGTGCCAGCAGTTACAATTACGACAGTCTCGGAAACACCATATATTTT.

The sample holds one count of this clonotype. The genes are TRBV7-7 and TRBJ2-5, with TRBD1 identical over 8 bases. The CDR3 sequence is 13 residues long. The germline V gene has CDR1 SSHAT and CDR2 FNYEAQ (reference sequence). The DNA of the CDR3 is TGTGCTAGCTCCAGACAGGGGACGGAGACCCAGTACTTC. Translating gives CASSRQGTETQYF.

This clonotype is a singleton in its sample. The chain joins TRBV9 to TRBJ2-1; the D is unclear. In germline, CDR1 is SGDLS, CDR2 YYNGEE. CDR3 length equals 15 residues. Trimming removed 2 bases at V and 0 bases at J, with 9 bases between. CDR3 in DNA: TGTGCCAGCAGCGTCGGCAGGAGCTCCTACAATGAGCAGTTCTTC. Its protein product is CASSVGRSSYNEQFF. The whole variable domain, filled in from reference TRBV9 and TRBJ2-1, reads DSGVTQTPKHLITATGQRVTLRCSPRSGDLSVYWYQQSLDQGLQFLIQYYNGEERAKGNILERFSAQQFPDLHSELNLSSLELGDSALYFCASSVGRSSYNEQFFGPGTRLTVL.

The rearrangement links TRBV18 to TRBJ1-2; D is undetermined. Trimming took off 6 bases at V and 2 bases at J, with 13 bases between the two ends. The CDR3 runs to 14 residues. Per germline, CDR1 KGHSH and CDR2 LQKENI. CDR3: CASSPLAENYGYTF. The CDR3 DNA follows: TGTGCCAGCTCGCCCCTGGCCGAGAACTATGGCTACACCTTC.

The chain joins TRBV4-1 to TRBJ1-5; D is perhaps TRBD1 (6 bases). CDR1 and CDR2 from the germline V gene are MGHRA and YSYEKL. The CDR3 runs 15 residues. Trimming removed 6 bases at V and 0 bases at J, with 12 bases between. The CDR3 sequence: CASSPDSNSNQPQHF. CDR3 sequence (DNA): TGCGCCAGCAGTCCGGACAGTAATAGCAATCAGCCCCAGCATTTT.

The CDR3 coding sequence is TGTGCCAGCAGTTTACTTCAGGAGACCTACGAGCAGTACTTC. Protein sequence: CASSLLQETYEQYF. The gene calls are TRBV7-3 and TRBJ2-7; D ambiguous. V shed 6 bases and J shed 2 bases, with 14 bases lying between them. The CDR3 covers 14 residues. The germline V gene has CDR1 SGHTA and CDR2 FQGTGA. The full variable domain, with the rest looked up from reference TRBV7-3 and TRBJ2-7, is GAGVSQTPSNKVTEKGKYVELRCDPISGHTALYWYRQSLGQGPEFLIYFQGTGAADDSGLPNDRFFAVRPEGSVSTLKIQRTERGDSAVYLCASSLLQETYEQYFGPGTRLTVT.

The chain is built from TRBV20-1 and TRBJ1-5; no definite D call. The CDR3 runs 13 residues. CDR1 is DFQATT and CDR2 is SNEGSKA in the germline V gene (reference sequence). Between the trimmed V and J ends, which lost 7 bases and 4 bases, there was a span of 14 bases. As DNA, the CDR3 is TGCAGTGGGGCCCCCGGGCAGAATCAGCCCCAGCATTTT. It translates to CSGAPGQNQPQHF.

V gene TRBV11-1 combines with J gene TRBJ2-1, with 8 bases aligning to TRBD2. CDR1 is SGHAT, CDR2 FQDESV, per germline (reference sequence). This CDR3 spans 13 amino acids. V lost 3 bases to trimming and J lost 10 bases; unmatched junction nucleotides: 5. The CDR3 DNA reads TGTGCCAGCAGCTTCGGGGGGGCCAAGGAGCAGTTCTTC. Protein sequence: CASSFGGAKEQFF.

The sample holds one count of this clonotype. This chain connects TRBV20-1 to TRBJ2-5; TRBD2 matches at 10 bases. Germline trimming cut 1 base from V and 4 bases from J; bases unmatched to any gene: 6. Germline V gene lookup returns CDR1 DFQATT and CDR2 SNEGSKA (reference sequence). The CDR3 runs 15 residues. CDR3 DNA: TGCAGTGCTAGAGCTCTAGCGGGAGTGGGAGAGACCCAGTACTTC. Translation gives CSARALAGVGETQYF.

The V and J genes are TRBV20-1 and TRBJ2-7; maybe TRBD2 (6 bases). The CDR3 spans 14 residues. The V and J ends lost 5 bases and 7 bases respectively, with 21 bases between them. Germline values: CDR1 DFQATT, CDR2 SNEGSKA (reference sequence). The CDR3 DNA sequence: TGCAGTGCTTCACCGGACTATGGGTCGGGGGAGCAGTACTTC. Protein sequence: CSASPDYGSGEQYF.

The chain links TRBV29-1 to TRBJ2-7, with D possibly being TRBD1 or TRBD2 (6 bases each). CDR1 SQVTM and CDR2 ANQGSEA come from the germline V gene. Trimming removed 7 bases from V and 9 bases from J, with 19 bases in between. This CDR3 spans 12 amino acids. CDR3 in DNA: TGCAGCGCCGACCTGGGGGGCGCAGGGCAGTACTTC. It yields the protein CSADLGGAGQYF.

The chain links TRBV7-3 to TRBJ2-7, with unresolved D. CDR1 and CDR2 (germline): SGHTA, FQGTGA. Trimming removed 6 bases from V and 0 bases from J, with 9 bases in between. The length of the CDR3 is 13 residues. The CDR3 spells CASSLDASYEQYF. The CDR3 DNA reads as TGTGCCAGCAGTTTGGACGCCTCCTACGAGCAGTACTTC.

V is TRBV4-2 and J is TRBJ2-1; 14 nucleotides line up with TRBD2. Germline V gene sequence: CDR1 LGHNA, CDR2 YNFKEQ. The trim removed 0 bases at V and 5 bases at J, leaving 3 bases unmatched. This CDR3 region has 17 residues. CDR3 coding DNA: TGTGCCAGCAGCCAAGATCAGGGACTAGCGGGGGACAATGAGCAGTTCTTC. Translation: CASSQDQGLAGDNEQFF.

J is TRBJ2-1 and V is TRBV5-4, with 11 bases fitting TRBD2. Per germline, CDR1 SGHNT and CDR2 YYREEE (reference sequence). The CDR3 has 16 amino acids. V was clipped by 4 bases and J by 0 bases; unmatched bases: 3. CDR3 in DNA: TGTGCCAGCAGCCATAGCGGGAGGGTCTCCTACAATGAGCAGTTCTTC. This encodes CASSHSGRVSYNEQFF.

This sequence joins TRBV29-1 and TRBJ2-1; 7 positions match TRBD1. The CDR3 runs 13 residues. V lost 4 bases, J lost 4 bases, and 4 bases stayed unmatched. Per germline, CDR1 SQVTM and CDR2 ANQGSEA. Here the CDR3 reads CSVGGTVYNEQFF. The CDR3 region has the DNA TGCAGCGTTGGAGGGACAGTGTACAATGAGCAGTTCTTC.

The chain carries TRBV10-3 and TRBJ2-1; a possible D gene is TRBD2 (5 bases). V was cut by 10 bases and J by 8 bases, with 15 bases left in between. Germline assignment: CDR1 ENHRY and CDR2 SYGVKD. This CDR3 region has 12 residues. The DNA for the CDR3 is TGTGCCACCAAGGACTGGGGAGATGAGCAGTTCTTC. It yields the protein CATKDWGDEQFF.

J is TRBJ1-6 and V is TRBV6-5; no reliable D call. The V gene's germline CDR1 is MNHEY and CDR2 SVGAGI. This CDR3 spans 13 amino acids. Trimming stripped 2 bases from V and 5 bases from J, with 4 bases between. The CDR3 is CASSYRDNSPLHF. The CDR3 region has the DNA TGTGCCAGCAGTTACAGGGATAATTCACCCCTCCACTTT.

This clonotype was recorded a few times. V gene TRBV7-2 combines with J gene TRBJ1-2; 8 positions match TRBD1. The CDR3 has 15 residues. V lost 0 bases, J lost 2 bases, and 2 bases stayed unmatched. Germline V gives CDR1 SGHTA, CDR2 FQGNSA. CDR3 coding DNA: TGTGCCAGCAGCTTAGCGCAGGGGGCCAACTATGGCTACACCTTC. Amino acid sequence: CASSLAQGANYGYTF.

The rearrangement links TRBV30 to TRBJ2-5; a possible D gene is TRBD2 (5 bases). V lost 0 bases, J lost 2 bases, and 13 bases lay in between. The germline CDR1 and CDR2 sequences are GTSNPN and SVGIG (reference sequence). This CDR3 has 15 residues. Here the CDR3 DNA reads TGTGCCTGGAGTGTAGGGAACCCGGGACAAGAGACCCAGTACTTC. Residues: CAWSVGNPGQETQYF.

The rearrangement joins TRBV6-6 to TRBJ2-5; tentative D call: TRBD2 (6 bases). Germline V gives CDR1 MNHNY, CDR2 SVGAGI (reference sequence). The V and J ends lost 6 bases and 5 bases respectively, with 16 bases between them. The CDR3 runs to 14 residues. Here the CDR3 reads CASSPTDYKETQYF. CDR3 nucleotide sequence: TGTGCCAGCAGCCCCACGGACTATAAGGAGACCCAGTACTTC.

J is TRBJ2-1 and V is TRBV20-1; no clear D. V was pared by 6 bases and J by 10 bases, with 19 bases between. The CDR3 has 13 residues. Germline V CDR1 and CDR2: DFQATT, SNEGSKA (reference sequence). The DNA of the CDR3 is TGCAGTGCCCACATTCGAGCTTTGGGGGAGCAGTTCTTC. Residues: CSAHIRALGEQFF.